These 2 T cell receptor beta chains were sequenced from one sample in a study of blood T cell repertoires in COVID-19. Sequencing was performed with immunoSEQ multiplex PCR; in TCRdb, only in-frame clones are kept and a portion is missing. In the table there are 150,000 to 180,000 clones, roughly 80% of which are singletons. Sequenced sample: peripheral blood. These receptors all stem from a woman aged 55 to 70 with acute or convalescent COVID-19.

This chain uses TRBV5-1 with TRBJ2-3, with 12 bases that match TRBD2. The germline CDR1 and CDR2 sequences are SGHRS and YFSETQ. The V segment lost 5 bases and the J segment 2 bases; nucleotides outside the gene matches: 12. The CDR3 runs to 18 residues. The CDR3 protein is CASRRTGTSGSNTDTQYF. CDR3 DNA: TGCGCCAGCAGGCGGACAGGGACTAGCGGGTCCAACACAGATACGCAGTATTTT.

The chain joins TRBV27 to TRBJ1-2; 11 bases align to TRBD1. Trimming at V came to 5 bases and at J to 2 bases, leaving 4 bases not matched to a gene. Germline lookup yields CDR1 MNHEY and CDR2 SMNVEV (reference sequence). There are 15 residues in the CDR3. CDR3 coding DNA: TGTGCCAGCAGTCCCGGGACAGGGGGAAACTATGGCTACACCTTC. Residues: CASSPGTGGNYGYTF.